A single sample gave rise to the 6 T cell receptor beta chains below, sequenced in a study of blood T cell repertoires in COVID-19. TCRdb's copy holds only in-frame clones and misses some; the assay was immunoSEQ multiplex PCR. The sample records a few hundred thousand clones, about 89% being singletons. The sample taken for sequencing was PBMCs or T cells enriched from blood (not recorded which). These receptor sequences come from a human donor in a cohort exposed to, infected with or recovered from COVID-19 (not recorded which). The donor label of this sample is uncertain.

V is TRBV27 and J is TRBJ1-1; the D gene is possibly TRBD1 (5 bases). Trimming shortened V by 5 bases and J by 3 bases, and 25 bases separated the two germline ends. From germline, CDR1 is MNHEY and CDR2 SMNVEV (reference sequence). The CDR3 runs 18 residues. The CDR3 loop reads CASSHVGVSGGADTEAFF. For the CDR3, the DNA is TGTGCCAGCAGTCACGTGGGGGTATCGGGAGGGGCGGACACTGAAGCTTTCTTT.

This chain connects TRBV7-3 to TRBJ2-1; possible D gene TRBD2, 6 bases. V shed 5 bases and J shed 11 bases, with 22 bases lying between them. CDR1 and CDR2 (germline): SGHTA, FQGTGA. The CDR3 sequence is 15 residues long. The CDR3, as DNA: TGTGCCAGCAGCGAACTGTCGGGTAGCCTAGCGAAGCAGTTCTTC. It encodes CASSELSGSLAKQFF.

This chain links TRBV19 with TRBJ1-2, with TRBD1 matching over 8 bases. The V and J ends lost 6 bases and 7 bases, in that order; junction bases with no gene match: 4. Germline assignment: CDR1 LNHDA and CDR2 SQIVND (reference sequence). This CDR3 contains 12 residues. CDR3 loop: CASSPQGGGYTF. As DNA, the CDR3 is TGTGCCAGTAGCCCACAGGGGGGTGGCTACACCTTC. The full variable domain, rest sourced from reference TRBV19 and TRBJ1-2, is DGGITQSPKYLFRKEGQNVTLSCEQNLNHDAMYWYRQDPGQGLRLIYYSQIVNDFQKGDIAEGYSVSREKKESFPLTVTSAQKNPTAFYLCASSPQGGGYTFGSGTRLTVV.

This chain uses TRBV19 with TRBJ1-5; D is possibly TRBD1 (6 bases). V lost 4 bases, J lost 0 bases, and 10 bases lay in between. Germline assignment: CDR1 LNHDA and CDR2 SQIVND (reference sequence). The CDR3 runs 15 residues. The CDR3 loop reads CASSTRTASNQPQHF. The CDR3 region has the DNA TGTGCCAGTAGTACCCGGACAGCTAGCAATCAGCCCCAGCATTTT.

J is TRBJ1-1 and V is TRBV12-5; a possible D gene is TRBD1 (5 bases). V lost 0 bases and J lost 5, with 13 bases in between. The CDR3 runs to 15 residues. Germline loops: CDR1 LGHNT, CDR2 FRNRAP. This CDR3 is CASGLVLGGVTEAFF. In DNA form, the CDR3 reads TGTGCTAGTGGTTTGGTACTCGGAGGGGTGACTGAAGCTTTCTTT.

The V gene is TRBV7-9, the J gene TRBJ2-7, with D uncertain. There are 13 residues in the CDR3. Germline V gene lookup returns CDR1 SEHNR and CDR2 FQNEAQ (reference sequence). V lost 4 bases and J lost 3, with 10 bases in between. CDR3 bases: TGTGCCAGCAGCTACCTAGAGAGCTACGAGCAGTACTTC. This sequence encodes CASSYLESYEQYF.